Each of the 29 T cell receptor beta chains below was sequenced from the same sample in a study of graft-versus-host responses after intestinal transplantation. The assay was immunoSEQ multiplex PCR, and TCRdb's table has in-frame clones only and misses some. The table includes roughly 97,000 clones, roughly 87% detected once. Antigen specificity for these receptors is unknown. This sample comprised unstimulated CD4+ T cells sorted from spleen or lymph node cells, obtained before intestinal transplant. These receptors came from a human donor who received an intestinal transplant.

This chain joins TRBV21-1 and TRBJ2-7; the table's D call, TRBD1, was not checked against the DNA. TRBV21-1 is an annotated pseudogene. The CDR3 totals 16 residues. CDR3 sequence: CASSKKMGADSYEQYF. In DNA form, the CDR3 reads TGTGCCAGCAGCAAAAAGATGGGGGCCGACTCCTACGAGCAGTACTTC.

This clone was seen just once. V usage is TRBV7-9 and J usage is TRBJ2-5, with 14 bases that match TRBD2. The J segment lost 5 bases and the V segment lost 3 bases, leaving 8 bases of the junction unmatched. The CDR3 runs to 17 residues. Per the germline V gene, CDR1 is SEHNR and CDR2 is FQNEAQ (reference sequence). Here the CDR3 reads CASSLGLAGVGGETQYF. The DNA for the CDR3 is TGTGCCAGCAGCTTGGGACTAGCGGGAGTAGGGGGTGAGACCCAGTACTTC.

The gene calls are TRBV7-7 and TRBJ2-2, with 8 bases identical to TRBD2. The V gene end was trimmed by 3 bases and the J gene end by 2 bases; junction bases not matched to a gene: 2. CDR1 is SSHAT, CDR2 FNYEAQ, per germline (reference sequence). The CDR3 covers 15 residues. CDR3 region: CASSFGLANTGELFF. CDR3 in DNA: TGTGCCAGCAGCTTTGGACTAGCTAACACCGGGGAGCTGTTTTTT.

The V gene is TRBV6-5, the J gene TRBJ1-1; D is unresolved. The germline gives CDR1 MNHEY, CDR2 SVGAGI. The ends were cut back, 2 bases at V and 0 bases at J, with 10 bases in the middle. The CDR3 loop spans 15 amino acids. The CDR3 protein is CASSYLRIMNTEAFF. The CDR3 DNA sequence: TGTGCCAGCAGTTACCTGCGGATCATGAACACTGAAGCTTTCTTT.

This sequence joins TRBV18 and TRBJ2-5; 8 bases align to TRBD1. Germline values: CDR1 KGHSH, CDR2 LQKENI. The trim removed 6 bases at V and 1 base at J, leaving 10 bases unmatched. The CDR3 runs 16 residues. The DNA for the CDR3 is TGTGCCAGCTCCCCCGGGACAGGTATCCTCCAAGAGACCCAGTACTTC. Its translation is CASSPGTGILQETQYF. Together with reference TRBV18 and TRBJ2-5, the CDR3 gives the full variable domain: NAGVMQNPRHLVRRRGQEARLRCSPMKGHSHVYWYRQLPEEGLKFMVYLQKENIIDESGMPKERFSAEFPKEGPSILRIQQVVRGDSAAYFCASSPGTGILQETQYFGPGTRLLVL.

The genes are TRBV29-1 and TRBJ2-7; possible D gene TRBD1, 5 bases. V was clipped by 4 bases and J by 1 base, with 8 bases between them. Germline values: CDR1 SQVTM, CDR2 ANQGSEA. The CDR3 length is 12 residues. In DNA form, the CDR3 reads TGCAGCGTTGCAGGGCAATCCTACGAGCAGTACTTC. Protein: CSVAGQSYEQYF.

This clone was recorded a few times. The J gene is TRBJ2-2, the V gene TRBV5-6, with 7 bases identical to TRBD2. Trimming took 2 bases from V and 7 from J; bases not matched to a gene: 8. The CDR3 has 15 amino acids. Germline V gene sequence: CDR1 SGHDT, CDR2 YYEEEE. The CDR3 sequence: CASSFSRLAGGELFF. In DNA, the CDR3 is TGTGCCAGCAGCTTTTCTCGACTAGCTGGCGGGGAGCTGTTTTTT.

V usage is TRBV19 and J usage is TRBJ2-3, with TRBD2 matching over 10 bases. The germline gives CDR1 LNHDA, CDR2 SQIVND (reference sequence). V lost 7 bases to trimming and J lost 2 bases; unmatched junction nucleotides: 15. The CDR3 is made up of 18 amino acids. For the CDR3, the DNA is TGTGCCAGTACTCAAACCACCATAGCGGGGGGAAACACAGATACGCAGTATTTT. Translated, it gives CASTQTTIAGGNTDTQYF.

V gene TRBV7-3 combines with J gene TRBJ2-7, with 14 bases that match TRBD2. CDR1 and CDR2 (germline): SGHTA, FQGTGA. This CDR3 contains 15 residues. The trim removed 5 bases at V and 4 bases at J, leaving 4 bases unmatched. The CDR3 is CASSPGLAGGYEQYF. The CDR3 nucleotides are TGTGCCAGCAGCCCTGGACTAGCGGGAGGTTACGAGCAGTACTTC.

In nucleotides, the CDR3 is TGTGCCAGCAGCTTCGGACAGGGGGAGACGCCGAACACCGGGGAGCTGTTTTTT. Amino acids: CASSFGQGETPNTGELFF. The chain carries TRBV7-9 and TRBJ2-2; 10 positions agree with TRBD1. The germline V gene encodes CDR1 SEHNR and CDR2 FQNEAQ (reference sequence). This CDR3 region has 18 residues. The ends lost 3 bases at V and 0 bases at J; junction bases unmatched: 7.

The chain uses TRBV30 and TRBJ1-5, with D tentatively TRBD1 (6 bases). Germline loops: CDR1 GTSNPN, CDR2 SVGIG (reference sequence). V was cut by 0 bases and J by 6 bases, with 9 bases left in between. The CDR3 is 13 residues long. CDR3 amino acids: CAWSVGGAQPQHF. The CDR3 DNA follows: TGTGCCTGGAGTGTTGGGGGGGCTCAGCCCCAGCATTTT.

In the case of this clone: At one of its ends the junction is not consistent with the germline gene, which may arise from a read error. This chain joins TRBV4-1 and TRBJ2-7; tentative D call: TRBD2 (5 bases). This CDR3 is built from 15 residues. Germline CDR1 reads MGHRA; CDR2 reads YSYEKL. The CDR3 nucleotides are TGCGCCAGCAGTCAAGGACCGGGGATCTCCTACGAGCAGTACTTC. Translating gives CASSQGPGISYEQYF.

Notes on this clone: Other DNA sequences of this sample code for an identical CDR3. The chain employs TRBV5-1 and TRBJ2-7, with D tentatively TRBD1 (7 bases). The germline V gene encodes CDR1 SGHRS and CDR2 YFSETQ. This CDR3 is built from 14 residues. V lost 4 bases and J 0 bases, leaving 11 bases between the germline ends. CDR3 nucleotide sequence: TGCGCCAGCAGCCCAGGGGGGACCTCCTACGAGCAGTACTTC. Amino acids: CASSPGGTSYEQYF.

The V and J genes are TRBV28 and TRBJ2-4; D unresolved. Between the trimmed V and J ends, which lost 8 bases and 0 bases, there was a span of 14 bases. The CDR3 spans 15 residues. In germline, CDR1 is MDHEN, CDR2 SYDVKM. In DNA, the CDR3 is TGTGCCAGCGGGTATGGAGCTTTAGCCAAAAACATTCAGTACTTC. Protein sequence: CASGYGALAKNIQYF.

The rearrangement joins TRBV7-6 to TRBJ1-2; D is ambiguous. Germline values: CDR1 SGHVS, CDR2 FNYEAQ. The CDR3 is made up of 13 amino acids. Trimming took off 2 bases at V and 8 bases at J, with 12 bases between the two ends. This CDR3 is CASSLPSSWGYTF. The CDR3 DNA follows: TGTGCCAGCAGCTTACCCTCCTCCTGGGGCTACACCTTC.

A few counts support this clone. J is TRBJ2-7 and V is TRBV2, with D unclear. V gave up 6 bases and J gave up 3 bases, with 12 bases separating them. The CDR3 loop spans 13 amino acids. CDR1 SNHLY and CDR2 FYNNEI come from the germline V gene. The CDR3 DNA follows: TGTGCCAGCAGACCCGACACCTTCTACGAGCAGTACTTC. It encodes CASRPDTFYEQYF.

This sequence joins TRBV29-1 and TRBJ2-3, with D perhaps matching TRBD1 or TRBD2 (6 bases each). Trimming stripped 4 bases from V and 6 bases from J, with 14 bases between. Germline V lookup: CDR1 SQVTM, CDR2 ANQGSEA. This CDR3 region has 13 residues. CDR3 nucleotides: TGCAGCGTTGTTCGGGGGCCCGAGGATACGCAGTATTTT. It encodes CSVVRGPEDTQYF.

The V call is TRBV11-2, the J call TRBJ2-5, with D uncertain. Trimming stripped 5 bases from V and 1 base from J, with 8 bases between. This CDR3 has 13 amino acids. Germline V gives CDR1 SGHAT, CDR2 FQNNGV. CDR3 in DNA: TGTGCCAGCAGCCTCAACAGCCAAGAGACCCAGTACTTC. Translating gives CASSLNSQETQYF.

The genes are TRBV15 and TRBJ1-4, with D maybe TRBD1 (5 bases). Trimming removed 2 bases at V and 8 bases at J, with 18 bases between. The CDR3 loop spans 16 amino acids. In germline, CDR1 is LNHNV, CDR2 YYDKDF (reference sequence). CDR3: CATSRPRPGAGEKLFF. The CDR3 nucleotides read TGTGCCACCAGCAGACCCAGACCCGGCGCAGGGGAAAAACTGTTTTTT.

A single count supports this clone. This rearrangement joins TRBV25-1 to TRBJ1-2; D gene ambiguous. Germline loops: CDR1 MGHDK, CDR2 SYGVNS. The CDR3 covers 17 residues. The V end was cut by 2 bases, the J end by 0 bases, with 16 bases between. CDR3 sequence (DNA): TGTGCCAGCAGTGAAGACCGCGGCACACGTGCTAACTATGGCTACACCTTC. Its protein product is CASSEDRGTRANYGYTF.

This clone has a handful of counts. The chain employs TRBV19 and TRBJ1-1; tentatively, D is TRBD1 (5 bases). The CDR3 length is 14 residues. V was trimmed by 5 bases and J by 0 bases, leaving 10 bases between them. Germline-derived CDR1 and CDR2 are LNHDA and SQIVND (reference sequence). CDR3 in DNA: TGTGCCAGTAGTCCAGGGACGTTGAACACTGAAGCTTTCTTT. It encodes CASSPGTLNTEAFF.

This rearrangement joins TRBV6-1 to TRBJ1-2, with 7 positions matching TRBD1. Trimming cost V 7 bases and J 0 bases; bases outside gene matches: 8. CDR3 length equals 15 residues. Germline V gene sequence: CDR1 MNHNS, CDR2 SASEGT. This CDR3 reads CASTVGTVANYGYTF. CDR3 DNA: TGTGCCAGCACCGTAGGGACAGTAGCTAACTATGGCTACACCTTC.

The CDR3 spells CASSLGTPSSGNTIYF. The CDR3 coding sequence is TGTGCCAGCAGCTTAGGGACACCAAGCTCTGGAAACACCATATATTTT. The V and J genes are TRBV7-3 and TRBJ1-3; D is possibly TRBD1 (6 bases). This CDR3 comprises 16 residues. Trimming took 2 bases from V and 0 from J, leaving 11 bases between them. Germline CDR1 SGHTA, CDR2 FQGTGA.

V is TRBV5-5 and J is TRBJ1-4; 7 nucleotides agree with TRBD1. V lost 1 base and J lost 8; bases outside the gene matches: 2. CDR3 size: 13 residues. Germline CDR1 SGHKS, CDR2 YYEKEE (reference sequence). CDR3 region: CASSLTGEEKLFF. The DNA of the CDR3 is TGTGCCAGCAGCTTGACAGGGGAAGAAAAACTGTTTTTT.

The chain combines TRBV4-2 with TRBJ2-5; D unclear. The CDR3 is made up of 14 amino acids. Looked up from germline, CDR1 is LGHNA and CDR2 is YNFKEQ. Deletions cut 1 base from V and 1 base from J, with 7 bases between. CDR3 loop: CASSQGGPQETQYF. DNA of the CDR3: TGTGCCAGCAGCCAAGGGGGTCCCCAAGAGACCCAGTACTTC.

The chain couples TRBV5-6 to TRBJ2-3, with a tentative D call TRBD1 (6 bases). V was cut by 4 bases and J by 1 base, with 13 bases left in between. Germline V lookup: CDR1 SGHDT, CDR2 YYEEEE. CDR3 length: 15 residues. CDR3 sequence (DNA): TGTGCCAGCAGCGCCGGGGCAGGGGGCACAGATACGCAGTATTTT. It yields the protein CASSAGAGGTDTQYF.

The genes are TRBV5-1 and TRBJ2-2, with D possibly called TRBD1 or TRBD2 (7 bases each). V lost 0 bases and J 5 bases, leaving 14 bases between the germline ends. CDR3 size: 16 residues. Germline V gene data show CDR1 as SGHRS and CDR2 as YFSETQ. The CDR3 nucleotides read TGCGCCAGCAGCTTGGCCCCCAGGGGGGGAACCGGGGAGCTGTTTTTT. Its translation is CASSLAPRGGTGELFF. Full variable domain (outside the CDR3, taken from reference TRBV5-1 and TRBJ2-2): KAGVTQTPRYLIKTRGQQVTLSCSPISGHRSVSWYQQTPGQGLQFLFEYFSETQRNKGNFPGRFSGRQFSNSRSEMNVSTLELGDSALYLCASSLAPRGGTGELFFGEGSRLTVL.

V usage is TRBV2 and J usage is TRBJ1-2; no clear D. Trimming removed 8 bases from V and 3 bases from J, with 16 bases in between. CDR3 length equals 14 residues. The germline V gene encodes CDR1 SNHLY and CDR2 FYNNEI. The DNA of the CDR3 is TGTGCCAGCCAGATCGAGACACGACACTATGGCTACACCTTC. Translated: CASQIETRHYGYTF.

The gene calls are TRBV5-5 and TRBJ1-6; the D gene is possibly TRBD1 (6 bases). This CDR3 has 14 residues. Trimming took off 4 bases at V and 8 bases at J, with 13 bases between the two ends. CDR1 is SGHKS and CDR2 is YYEKEE in the germline V gene (reference sequence). CDR3 loop: CASSPFRGDSPLHF. DNA of the CDR3: TGTGCCAGCAGCCCGTTCAGGGGTGATTCACCCCTCCACTTT.